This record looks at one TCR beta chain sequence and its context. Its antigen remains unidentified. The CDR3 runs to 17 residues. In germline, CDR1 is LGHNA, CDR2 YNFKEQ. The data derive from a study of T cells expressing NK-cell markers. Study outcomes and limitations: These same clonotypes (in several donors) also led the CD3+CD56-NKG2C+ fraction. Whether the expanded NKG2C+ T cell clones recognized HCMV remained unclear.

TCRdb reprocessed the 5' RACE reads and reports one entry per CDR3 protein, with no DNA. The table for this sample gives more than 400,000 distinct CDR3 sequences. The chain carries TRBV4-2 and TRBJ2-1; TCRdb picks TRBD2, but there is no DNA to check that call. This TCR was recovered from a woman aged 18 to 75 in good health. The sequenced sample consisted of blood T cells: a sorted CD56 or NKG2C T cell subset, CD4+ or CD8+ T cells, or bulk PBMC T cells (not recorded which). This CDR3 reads CASSRETSGGSYNEQFF.